This passage covers 23 T cell receptor beta chains from one sample sequenced in a study of shared clonotypes between healthy human individuals. CD45RO negativity and positive selection for CCR7 defined naive CD8 cells, a population that excluded terminally differentiated effector memory CD45RA+ cells. Assay used: immunoSEQ multiplex PCR; TCRdb lists only in-frame clones, some missing. In the table there are 550,000 to 750,000 clones, around 95% of which are singletons. What was sequenced was naive CD8+ T cells sorted from blood. These receptors were collected from a woman aged 25 to 39 in good health.

The rearrangement joins TRBV29-1 to TRBJ2-5, with 7 nucleotides matching TRBD2. Germline trimming cut 1 base from V and 7 bases from J; bases unmatched to any gene: 3. This CDR3 spans 12 amino acids. CDR1 SQVTM and CDR2 ANQGSEA come from the germline V gene. CDR3 sequence (DNA): TGCAGCGTTGAAGGGGAGGGGAGGACCCAGTACTTC. It codes for CSVEGEGRTQYF.

The chain employs TRBV25-1 and TRBJ1-1, with a weak D call TRBD1 (5 bases). Trimming stripped 5 bases from V and 0 bases from J, with 16 bases between. CDR1 and CDR2 from the germline V gene are MGHDK and SYGVNS. CDR3 length equals 16 residues. The CDR3 coding sequence is TGTGCCAGCAGTCCCCCCGGGGGACGCCTGAACACTGAAGCTTTCTTT. The encoded protein is CASSPPGGRLNTEAFF. The whole variable domain, filled in from reference TRBV25-1 and TRBJ1-1, reads EADIYQTPRYLVIGTGKKITLECSQTMGHDKMYWYQQDPGMELHLIHYSYGVNSTEKGDLSSESTVSRIRTEHFPLTLESARPSHTSQYLCASSPPGGRLNTEAFFGQGTRLTVV.

The V gene is TRBV19, the J gene TRBJ2-7; 10 nucleotides match TRBD1. CDR1 is LNHDA and CDR2 is SQIVND in the germline V gene (reference sequence). The CDR3 contains 14 residues. V lost 4 bases to trimming and J lost 2 bases; unmatched junction nucleotides: 2. The CDR3 protein is CASSSGTGAYEQYF. For the CDR3, the DNA is TGTGCCAGTAGTAGCGGGACAGGGGCCTACGAGCAGTACTTC.

The chain combines TRBV12-1 with TRBJ2-7. TRBV12-1 is a recognized pseudogene. The CDR3 is 16 residues long. The CDR3 DNA follows: TGTGCCAGCATCGAAAGGGGCCTAGCAGTACCCTACGAGCAGTACTTC. Protein sequence: CASIERGLAVPYEQYF.

This chain links TRBV27 with TRBJ2-3; no clear D. This CDR3 spans 16 amino acids. Per the germline V gene, CDR1 is MNHEY and CDR2 is SMNVEV (reference sequence). The V and J ends lost 1 base and 0 bases respectively, with 11 bases between them. The DNA of the CDR3 is TGTGCCAGCAGTTTATACATGGCAACTAGCACAGATACGCAGTATTTT. Translating it yields CASSLYMATSTDTQYF.

The chain has TRBV11-2 and TRBJ2-1, with D perhaps being TRBD1 or TRBD2 (5 bases each). This CDR3 is 15 amino acids long. Deletions cut 3 bases from V and 8 bases from J, with 17 bases between. Per the germline V gene, CDR1 is SGHAT and CDR2 is FQNNGV. In DNA form, the CDR3 reads TGTGCCAGCAGCTTTACTGGTGAGGGGCCGTATGAGCAGTTCTTC. Translation: CASSFTGEGPYEQFF.

This clone showed up just once. This chain connects TRBV7-2 to TRBJ2-3; the D gene is possibly TRBD2 (5 bases). Deletions cut 5 bases from V and 1 base from J, with 13 bases between. Looked up from germline, CDR1 is SGHTA and CDR2 is FQGNSA. The CDR3 runs 15 residues. Written as DNA, the CDR3 is TGTGCCAGCAGCCCTGCGGGTGGACGCACAGATACGCAGTATTTT. It encodes CASSPAGGRTDTQYF.

This clone was seen once. This chain links TRBV19 with TRBJ2-5, with D possibly being TRBD2 (5 bases). The J call may be incorrect, as the DNA end agrees better with TRBJ2-7. Germline CDR1 and CDR2: LNHDA and SQIVND (reference sequence). The CDR3 covers 14 residues. CDR3 protein: CASSIRLAGYEQYF. CDR3 bases: TGTGCCAGTAGTATTAGGCTAGCAGGCTACGAGCAGTACTTC.

This chain uses TRBV11-2 with TRBJ2-3; D might be TRBD2 (5 bases). V gave up 1 base and J gave up 2 bases, with 7 bases separating them. The CDR3 runs 14 residues. The V gene's germline CDR1 is SGHAT and CDR2 FQNNGV. This CDR3 is CASSLGGFTDTQYF. The CDR3 bases are TGTGCCAGCAGCTTAGGAGGGTTCACAGATACGCAGTATTTT. Drawing the rest from reference TRBV11-2 and TRBJ2-3, the complete variable domain is EAGVAQSPRYKIIEKRQSVAFWCNPISGHATLYWYQQILGQGPKLLIQFQNNGVVDDSQLPKDRFSAERLKGVDSTLKIQPAKLEDSAVYLCASSLGGFTDTQYFGPGTRLTVL.

This chain joins TRBV27 and TRBJ2-1; TRBD1 agrees at 12 bases. J lost 6 bases, V lost 7 bases, and 7 bases had no gene match. The CDR3 has 15 residues. Germline V gene data show CDR1 as MNHEY and CDR2 as SMNVEV (reference sequence). Here the CDR3 reads CASTPGTGGFNEQFF. In DNA, the CDR3 is TGTGCCAGCACTCCTGGGACAGGGGGCTTCAATGAGCAGTTCTTC.

The V call is TRBV19, the J call TRBJ2-7; D is possibly TRBD2 (6 bases). This CDR3 spans 13 amino acids. The ends were cut back, 8 bases at V and 4 bases at J, with 15 bases in the middle. Germline V gene lookup returns CDR1 LNHDA and CDR2 SQIVND (reference sequence). CDR3 DNA: TGTGCCAGTGCCCTCGACGGACTATACGAGCAGTACTTC. Its protein is CASALDGLYEQYF.

The rearrangement joins TRBV2 to TRBJ1-5; no definite D call. CDR3 length: 20 amino acids. The V gene lost 2 bases and the J gene lost 6 bases, with 29 bases spanning the gap. In germline, CDR1 is SNHLY, CDR2 FYNNEI. CDR3 DNA sequence: TGTGCCAGCAGTGAATCCACAAATAACCGTGACTTTCGGGCCATTCAGCCCCAGCATTTT. This gives the protein CASSESTNNRDFRAIQPQHF.

This clone was seen only once. This chain uses TRBV7-8 with TRBJ2-1; D remains ambiguous. Germline values: CDR1 SGHVS, CDR2 FQNEAQ. The CDR3 covers 14 residues. V lost 0 bases, J lost 9 bases, and 12 bases lay in between. The CDR3 DNA reads as TGTGCCAGCAGCTTAGCGACTCAGGCGAGTGAGCAGTTCTTC. Translating it yields CASSLATQASEQFF.

The chain carries TRBV7-9 and TRBJ2-5, with D tentatively TRBD2 (6 bases). Trimming stripped 3 bases from V and 0 bases from J, with 14 bases between. Germline assignment: CDR1 SEHNR and CDR2 FQNEAQ (reference sequence). The CDR3 extends over 16 amino acids. CDR3 sequence: CASSFRENAYQETQYF. As DNA, the CDR3 is TGTGCCAGCAGCTTTCGGGAGAATGCGTACCAAGAGACCCAGTACTTC. Full variable domain (outside the CDR3, taken from reference TRBV7-9 and TRBJ2-5): DTGVSQNPRHKITKRGQNVTFRCDPISEHNRLYWYRQTLGQGPEFLTYFQNEAQLEKSRLLSDRFSAERPKGSFSTLEIQRTEQGDSAMYLCASSFRENAYQETQYFGPGTRLLVL.

The CDR3 coding sequence is TGTGCCAGCCAATGGACTAGCGGAACACGTTACGAGCAGTACTTC. It translates to CASQWTSGTRYEQYF. The chain couples TRBV7-2 to TRBJ2-7; 10 nucleotides line up with TRBD2. Trimming removed 8 bases from V and 4 bases from J; junction bases left unmatched: 11. This CDR3 is built from 15 residues. From germline, CDR1 is SGHTA and CDR2 FQGNSA.

V is TRBV27 and J is TRBJ2-1, with 10 bases matching TRBD1. Trimming removed 3 bases from V and 8 bases from J; junction bases left unmatched: 10. This CDR3 is 16 amino acids long. Germline-derived CDR1 and CDR2 are MNHEY and SMNVEV (reference sequence). CDR3 residues: CASSFGTGTGDYEQFF. The CDR3, as DNA: TGTGCCAGCAGTTTTGGCACCGGGACAGGGGACTATGAGCAGTTCTTC.

This chain joins TRBV7-9 and TRBJ2-2, with 9 bases identical to TRBD1. The CDR3 loop spans 15 amino acids. The junction had 5 bases not matched to a gene; V was cut back by 4 bases and J by 5 bases. Germline CDR1 and CDR2: SEHNR and FQNEAQ (reference sequence). The CDR3 DNA is TGTGCCAGCAGCTCGGACAGGGGTCGGACCGGGGAGCTGTTTTTT. Protein product: CASSSDRGRTGELFF.

The genes are TRBV21-1 and TRBJ1-5. TRBV21-1 has pseudogene status. CDR3 size: 15 residues. CDR3 region: CATDPLKGSNQPQHF. The DNA of the CDR3 is TGTGCCACAGACCCTCTTAAGGGCAGCAATCAGCCCCAGCATTTT.

The chain employs TRBV30 and TRBJ1-1, with D possibly matching TRBD1 (5 bases). CDR3 length: 11 amino acids. CDR1 is GTSNPN and CDR2 is SVGIG in the germline V gene (reference sequence). V was shortened by 1 base and J by 7 bases, with 7 bases between the two germline ends. The CDR3 protein is CAWSGGGEAFF. In DNA form, the CDR3 reads TGTGCCTGGAGTGGGGGGGGTGAAGCTTTCTTT.

The chain uses TRBV28 and TRBJ2-7; a possible D gene is TRBD1 (5 bases). V was cut by 4 bases and J by 4 bases, with 23 bases left in between. Germline V gene lookup returns CDR1 MDHEN and CDR2 SYDVKM. The CDR3 is made up of 17 amino acids. The CDR3 is CASSYKIGRGDLYEQYF. CDR3 DNA: TGTGCCAGCAGTTATAAAATAGGAAGGGGCGATCTATACGAGCAGTACTTC.

Only one count was recorded for this clone. The chain links TRBV27 to TRBJ1-5; tentatively, D is TRBD1 (6 bases). The CDR3 runs to 14 residues. Germline V lookup: CDR1 MNHEY, CDR2 SMNVEV (reference sequence). Trimming took off 6 bases at V and 3 bases at J, with 12 bases between the two ends. CDR3 protein: CASRAGAVNQPQHF. The CDR3 DNA reads as TGTGCCAGCAGGGCGGGGGCGGTCAATCAGCCCCAGCATTTT.

The chain joins TRBV7-8 to TRBJ1-5; D remains ambiguous. Trimming pared 1 base from V and 2 bases from J, leaving 15 bases between. Germline-derived CDR1 and CDR2 are SGHVS and FQNEAQ. The CDR3 is made up of 17 amino acids. CDR3 amino acids: CASSLDVAGGGNQPQHF. The CDR3 DNA sequence: TGTGCCAGCAGCTTAGACGTGGCGGGCGGCGGCAATCAGCCCCAGCATTTT. Drawing the rest from reference TRBV7-8 and TRBJ1-5, the complete variable domain is GAGVSQSPRYKVAKRGQDVALRCDPISGHVSLFWYQQALGQGPEFLTYFQNEAQLDKSGLPSDRFFAERPEGSVSTLKIQRTQQEDSAVYLCASSLDVAGGGNQPQHFGDGTRLSIL.

The chain employs TRBV27 and TRBJ1-5, with a possible D match to TRBD1 (5 bases). The CDR3 is made up of 14 amino acids. Per germline, CDR1 MNHEY and CDR2 SMNVEV (reference sequence). The ends were cut back, 3 bases at V and 11 bases at J, with 17 bases in the middle. This chain's CDR3 is CASSLGGTHEAQHF. CDR3 DNA sequence: TGTGCCAGCAGTTTGGGGGGGACCCACGAGGCCCAGCATTTT.